This T cell receptor beta chain was recorded in a study of T cell responses to AZD1222 COVID-19 vaccine. Points on this clone: Its antigen remains unknown.

Study-level findings and limits: The study found vaccine-associated CD4 TCRs spanning spike, dominant at 160-218 and 743-854. The reported proportion of spike-specific TCRs targeting unmutated variant regions was nearly half. Repertoire collection took place solely once the T cell response had peaked.

Profiling relied on immunoSEQ multiplex PCR, and the TCRdb table lists in-frame clones only, not all of them. Altogether 95,000 to 100,000 clones are present, 88% being singletons, with the ten largest covering about 16%. With 4 bases removed from V and 1 base from J, the gap between germline ends came to 20 bases. There are 17 residues in the CDR3. Germline V lookup: CDR1 SQVTM, CDR2 ANQGSEA. The sequenced sample was peripheral blood, obtained 28 days after the second AZD1222 dose. This receptor was identified in an adult who received the AZD1222 COVID-19 vaccine. The gene calls are TRBV29-1 and TRBJ2-4; tentative D call: TRBD2 (6 bases). CDR3 sequence reads: CSVAGQAGGFAKNIQYF. DNA for the CDR3: TGCAGCGTTGCGGGCCAGGCTGGGGGGTTCGCCAAAAACATTCAGTACTTC.